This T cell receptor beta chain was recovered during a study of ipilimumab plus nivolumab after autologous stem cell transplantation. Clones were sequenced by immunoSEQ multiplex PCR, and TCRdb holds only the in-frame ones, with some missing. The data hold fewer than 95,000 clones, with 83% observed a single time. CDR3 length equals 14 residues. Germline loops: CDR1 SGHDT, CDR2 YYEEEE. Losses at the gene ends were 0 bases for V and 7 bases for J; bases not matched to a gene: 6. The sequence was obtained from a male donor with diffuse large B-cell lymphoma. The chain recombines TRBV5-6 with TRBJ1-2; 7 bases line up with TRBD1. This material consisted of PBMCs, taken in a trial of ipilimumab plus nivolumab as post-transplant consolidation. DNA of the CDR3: TGTGCCAGCAGCTTGGACAGGGGAACGGGTGGCTACACCTTC. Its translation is CASSLDRGTGGYTF.